This T cell receptor beta chain was obtained from a study of T cells after yellow fever vaccination. Study-wide findings and caveats: Subsequent to the booster, the majority of primary-vaccination clones reappeared (around 96% CD4, roughly 90% CD8).

Points on this clonotype: Its antigen remains unidentified.

There are 18 residues in the CDR3. The V gene's germline CDR1 is SGHRS and CDR2 YFSETQ. The V end was cut by 0 bases, the J end by 5 bases, with 23 bases between. They built TCR cDNA with 5'RACE template switching, a step that put in a universal primer site and UMIs. TCRdb passed the 5' RACE reads through MiXCR, listing each CDR3 protein once. Among under 550,000 distinct CDR3 sequences, 20% to 25% were seen once, and the ten largest hold about 17%. The chain has TRBV5-1 and TRBJ1-1; TRBD1 is a possible D gene (5 bases). This sample comprised PBMCs, obtained approximately 20 days after the first yellow fever vaccination. This clonotype originated in a man younger than 35 who received the YFV17D yellow fever vaccine. The CDR3 sequence is CASSLDRRVTSFLTEAFF. CDR3 in DNA: TGCGCCAGCAGCTTGGATCGCAGGGTTACCTCCTTTTTGACTGAAGCTTTCTTT.